The 28 T cell receptor beta chains in this list originate from one sample, sequenced in a study of blood T cells in healthy people across ages. With a J-beta primer mix and a sample-barcoded 5' primer, a second PCR ran about 6 to 11 cycles. TCRdb used MiXCR to reprocess the 5' RACE reads, holding one entry per CDR3 protein. This repertoire shows about 730,000 distinct CDR3 sequences, roughly 44% found once; its top ten account for 20%. Specimen: blood. The receptors originated from a woman aged 55-69 years in good health.

The CDR3 spells CAIASGPNDNEKLFF. CDR3 bases: TGTGCCATAGCGTCGGGTCCCAACGATAATGAAAAACTGTTTTTT. The rearrangement uses TRBV10-3 and TRBJ1-4; D call uncertain. V was cut by 9 bases and J by 4 bases, with 18 bases left in between. This CDR3 comprises 15 residues. Germline lookup yields CDR1 ENHRY and CDR2 SYGVKD.

Only a few counts were recorded for this clonotype. The V and J genes are TRBV14 and TRBJ1-6; 10 bases map to TRBD1. This CDR3 region has 16 residues. J lost 11 bases, V lost 1 base, and 8 bases had no gene match. Germline CDR1 is SGHDN and CDR2 is FVKESK. The CDR3 is CASSQALRTGGTPLHF. CDR3 in DNA: TGTGCCAGCAGCCAAGCACTTCGGACAGGGGGAACACCCCTCCACTTT.

A word on this clonotype: Since a much larger clone is just one base distant, this may be a read error. The chain uses TRBV9 and TRBJ2-1, with 7 bases matching TRBD1. CDR1 is SGDLS and CDR2 is YYNGEE in the germline V gene. J lost 13 bases, V lost 4 bases, and 14 bases had no gene match. The CDR3 length is 14 residues. The CDR3 loop is CASSPRTQGETQFF. The CDR3, as DNA: TGTGCCAGCAGCCCACGGACCCAGGGGGAGACCCAGTTCTTC. The full variable domain, completed using reference TRBV9 and TRBJ2-1, is DSGVTQTPKHLITATGQRVTLRCSPRSGDLSVYWYQQSLDQGLQFLIQYYNGEERAKGNILERFSAQQFPDLHSELNLSSLELGDSALYFCASSPRTQGETQFFGPGTRLTVL.

In this sample, this clonotype turned up a few times. This rearrangement joins TRBV3-1 to TRBJ2-7; 11 nucleotides agree with TRBD2. Germline V CDR1 and CDR2: LGHDT, YNNKEL (reference sequence). This CDR3 region has 17 residues. With 4 bases clipped from V and 7 bases from J, the junction kept 15 bases outside the gene matches. The CDR3 protein is CASSPLGLAGGPSEQYF. The CDR3 DNA reads as TGTGCCAGCAGCCCCTTGGGGCTAGCGGGAGGCCCGTCGGAGCAGTACTTC.

The chain recombines TRBV28 with TRBJ1-6; D remains unclear. Germline V gives CDR1 MDHEN, CDR2 SYDVKM. This CDR3 has 14 amino acids. In DNA, the CDR3 is TGTGGGGTCAACACGAGCTCCTATAATTCACCCCTCCACTTT. This encodes CGVNTSSYNSPLHF.

A few counts support this clonotype. V and J are TRBV5-1 and TRBJ1-4, with a tentative D call TRBD1 (5 bases). The CDR3 has 16 amino acids. The germline V and J ends were trimmed by 0 bases and 5 bases, with 14 bases remaining between them. Germline V gene lookup returns CDR1 SGHRS and CDR2 YFSETQ. In nucleotides, the CDR3 is TGCGCCAGCAGCTTGGGGGACCTGGGCGCAAATGAAAAACTGTTTTTT. Translated: CASSLGDLGANEKLFF.

CDR3 coding DNA: TGCAGTGCTCACCCGGGACTAGCGCTTAACGAGCAGTACTTC. This encodes CSAHPGLALNEQYF. V usage is TRBV20-1 and J usage is TRBJ2-7; 10 bases agree with TRBD2. V was pared by 5 bases and J by 5 bases, with 9 bases of the junction left unmatched. Germline lookup yields CDR1 DFQATT and CDR2 SNEGSKA (reference sequence). The CDR3 loop spans 14 amino acids.

This clonotype showed up just a few times. The genes are TRBV7-3 and TRBJ2-5; D perhaps matches TRBD2 (6 bases). The ends were cut back, 2 bases at V and 4 bases at J, with 14 bases in the middle. Germline CDR1 SGHTA, CDR2 FQGTGA. This CDR3 is built from 15 residues. CDR3 sequence: CASSLQSGGRETQYF. CDR3 bases: TGTGCCAGCAGCTTACAAAGCGGAGGGAGAGAGACCCAGTACTTC. Looking up the rest from reference TRBV7-3 and TRBJ2-5 gives the full variable domain: GAGVSQTPSNKVTEKGKYVELRCDPISGHTALYWYRQSLGQGPEFLIYFQGTGAADDSGLPNDRFFAVRPEGSVSTLKIQRTERGDSAVYLCASSLQSGGRETQYFGPGTRLLVL.

This chain connects TRBV10-3 to TRBJ1-6; D might be TRBD1 (5 bases). Trimming stripped 6 bases from V and 8 bases from J, with 20 bases between. The CDR3 spans 16 residues. Looked up from germline, CDR1 is ENHRY and CDR2 is SYGVKD. Here the CDR3 DNA reads TGTGCCATCAGCGGGGGGAACACAGGATCCGATTCACCCCTCCACTTT. This encodes CAISGGNTGSDSPLHF.

The V gene is TRBV29-1, the J gene TRBJ1-5, with D possibly TRBD1 on 5 matching bases. Per germline, CDR1 SQVTM and CDR2 ANQGSEA. Trimming took 5 bases from V and 6 from J, leaving 17 bases between them. The CDR3 has 14 residues. The CDR3 nucleotides read TGCAGCGTTAAAAATGGGGGTGGAGGTCAGCCCCAGCATTTT. Its translation: CSVKNGGGGQPQHF.

Worth noting for this clonotype: One end of the junction does not line up with germline, which may come from a read error. The rearrangement links TRBV12-3 or TRBV12-4 to TRBJ2-3; D may be TRBD1 or TRBD2 (6 bases each). The CDR3 has 12 residues. CDR3 DNA sequence: TGTGCCAGCAGAGAGGGGGGAGATATGCAGTATTTT. Its translation is CASREGGDMQYF.

On this clonotype itself: A read error may be the cause here, since a much bigger clone is one base away. The chain has TRBV20-1 and TRBJ2-5; 9 bases are a match to TRBD2. This CDR3 is 14 amino acids long. Germline assignment: CDR1 DFQATT and CDR2 SNEGSKA (reference sequence). The CDR3 nucleotides read TGCAGTACTAGAGATACTAGCGGGCAAGAGACCCAGTACTTC. Translating gives CSTRDTSGQETQYF.

This chain links TRBV20-1 with TRBJ2-7, with 7 bases fitting TRBD2. Germline V gene lookup returns CDR1 DFQATT and CDR2 SNEGSKA (reference sequence). The CDR3 contains 15 residues. J gave up 5 bases and V 3 bases, and 13 bases lay outside the gene matches. The CDR3 sequence: CSARVSGGSGDEQYF. The CDR3 DNA is TGCAGTGCTAGGGTTTCCGGCGGGAGTGGTGACGAGCAGTACTTC.

This clonotype was detected a few times. This chain uses TRBV29-1 with TRBJ1-2, with 9 bases identical to TRBD1. V lost 6 bases, J lost 2 bases, and 7 bases stayed unmatched. Germline values: CDR1 SQVTM, CDR2 ANQGSEA. This CDR3 is 14 amino acids long. Here the CDR3 reads CSVSLGTGNYGYTF. The CDR3, as DNA: TGCAGCGTCTCCCTCGGGACAGGGAACTATGGCTACACCTTC.

Only a few counts were recorded for this clonotype. The rearrangement uses TRBV20-1 and TRBJ2-3; 10 positions agree with TRBD2. CDR1 DFQATT and CDR2 SNEGSKA come from the germline V gene (reference sequence). This CDR3 spans 18 amino acids. J lost 4 bases, V lost 0 bases, and 13 bases had no gene match. CDR3 bases: TGCAGTGCTAGAGATTCCCTAGCGGGGGCTTACCGATCAGATACGCAGTATTTT. The encoded protein is CSARDSLAGAYRSDTQYF.

J is TRBJ2-1 and V is TRBV6-6; tentative D call: TRBD1 (6 bases). The CDR3 has 17 residues. V was trimmed by 2 bases and J by 9 bases, leaving 23 bases between them. CDR1 is MNHNY and CDR2 is SVGAGI in the germline V gene (reference sequence). CDR3: CASSYGSPNRASSEQFF. CDR3 coding DNA: TGTGCCAGCAGTTACGGGTCCCCTAACAGGGCTAGTTCTGAGCAGTTCTTC.

This chain links TRBV6-5 with TRBJ1-2; TRBD1 is a possible D gene (5 bases). This CDR3 has 15 amino acids. V was trimmed by 0 bases and J by 7 bases, leaving 15 bases between them. From germline, CDR1 is MNHEY and CDR2 SVGAGI. CDR3 nucleotides: TGTGCCAGCAGTTACTCGGGGCTCGGGGGACGTGGCTACACCTTC. Translation gives CASSYSGLGGRGYTF.

CDR3 in DNA: TGTGCCAGCAGCTTAATGGGCGGGGGCACAGATACGCAGTATTTT. Encoded protein: CASSLMGGGTDTQYF. V usage is TRBV7-3 and J usage is TRBJ2-3, with D possibly being TRBD2 (6 bases). The CDR3 spans 15 residues. From germline, CDR1 is SGHTA and CDR2 FQGTGA. V lost 1 base to trimming and J lost 1 base, with 9 bases between them.

This chain links TRBV7-6 with TRBJ2-3, with 14 nucleotides matching TRBD2. From germline, CDR1 is SGHVS and CDR2 FNYEAQ. This CDR3 comprises 20 residues. Trimming cost V 1 base and J 2 bases; bases outside gene matches: 11. The CDR3 DNA sequence: TGTGCCAGCAGCTTAGGGGGACTAGCGGGGGCCCTACACTACACAGATACGCAGTATTTT. Translating it yields CASSLGGLAGALHYTDTQYF. Filled out from reference TRBV7-6 and TRBJ2-3, the complete variable domain reads GAGVSQSPRYKVTKRGQDVALRCDPISGHVSLYWYRQALGQGPEFLTYFNYEAQQDKSGLPNDRFSAERPEGSISTLTIQRTEQRDSAMYRCASSLGGLAGALHYTDTQYFGPGTRLTVL.

This clonotype was seen a handful of times. This chain links TRBV11-2 with TRBJ2-5, with 15 bases aligning to TRBD2. Per the germline V gene, CDR1 is SGHAT and CDR2 is FQNNGV. This CDR3 has 17 residues. Losses at the gene ends were 1 base for V and 5 bases for J; bases not matched to a gene: 5. DNA for the CDR3: TGTGCCAGCAGCTTAGGGGTGGGACTAGCGGGAGGTGAGACCCAGTACTTC. Amino acid sequence: CASSLGVGLAGGETQYF.

This clonotype was seen a handful of times. The chain employs TRBV4-2 and TRBJ2-5; 7 bases match TRBD2. Germline V gene sequence: CDR1 LGHNA, CDR2 YNFKEQ. The V segment lost 4 bases and the J segment 2 bases; nucleotides outside the gene matches: 4. The length of the CDR3 is 14 residues. The CDR3 loop is CASSPASGQETQYF. In DNA, the CDR3 is TGTGCCAGCAGCCCGGCTAGCGGACAAGAGACCCAGTACTTC.

This chain joins TRBV6-2 or TRBV6-3 and TRBJ2-3; no clear D gene. Deletions cut 5 bases from V and 2 bases from J, with 14 bases between. The CDR3 covers 15 residues. Germline assignment: CDR1 MNHEY and CDR2 SVGEGT. CDR3 nucleotides: TGTGCCAGCAGTCCCGCCATTTTAAACACAGATACGCAGTATTTT. This codes for CASSPAILNTDTQYF.

The chain carries TRBV20-1 and TRBJ1-1; D might be TRBD1 (5 bases). This CDR3 is 12 amino acids long. Germline V gene sequence: CDR1 DFQATT, CDR2 SNEGSKA (reference sequence). As DNA, the CDR3 is TGCAGACCCGGGGGGTCGGCCACTGAAGCTTTCTTT. Translation: CRPGGSATEAFF.

In this sample, this clonotype turned up a few times. The chain employs TRBV6-5 and TRBJ2-5; 9 bases are a match to TRBD2. The DNA end lines up better with TRBJ2-7; the J call may be wrong. The germline CDR1 and CDR2 sequences are MNHEY and SVGAGI. The CDR3 runs 20 residues. CDR3 residues: CASSYGVRGRAGYSTYEQYF. CDR3 nucleotides: TGTGCCAGCAGTTACGGCGTTCGCGGGAGGGCCGGATATTCCACCTACGAGCAGTACTTC.

This clonotype showed up just a few times. The chain combines TRBV2 with TRBJ2-7; 8 bases are shared with TRBD1. Trimming took 6 bases from V and 0 from J; bases not matched to a gene: 7. This CDR3 spans 15 amino acids. CDR1 is SNHLY, CDR2 FYNNEI, per germline. DNA of the CDR3: TGTGCCAGCAGGCTTGCCGGGACAGGCTCCTACGAGCAGTACTTC. Translation: CASRLAGTGSYEQYF.

The J gene is TRBJ2-5, the V gene TRBV7-2; D is ambiguous. Germline lookup yields CDR1 SGHTA and CDR2 FQGNSA. The ends were cut back, 5 bases at V and 11 bases at J, with 21 bases in the middle. The CDR3 totals 14 residues. The DNA of the CDR3 is TGTGCCAGCAGCCCTCAAATCGGATCCAATGAGCAGTACTTC. Encoded protein: CASSPQIGSNEQYF.

This clonotype has a handful of counts. This chain joins TRBV20-1 and TRBJ1-5; D unclear. Germline loops: CDR1 DFQATT, CDR2 SNEGSKA (reference sequence). The CDR3 has 14 amino acids. V was clipped by 3 bases and J by 2 bases, with 11 bases between them. CDR3 residues: CSASPVNGNQPQHF. For the CDR3, the DNA is TGCAGTGCTAGTCCGGTTAATGGCAATCAGCCCCAGCATTTT.

This clonotype was seen a single time. The chain is built from TRBV6-5 and TRBJ1-1; 11 bases line up with TRBD1. The germline CDR1 and CDR2 sequences are MNHEY and SVGAGI. The CDR3 consists of 14 residues. J lost 11 bases, V lost 6 bases, and 11 bases had no gene match. The DNA for the CDR3 is TGTGCCAGCAGGACCCCGGGACAGGGGGAGGTTGCTTTCTTT. Translated: CASRTPGQGEVAFF.